A selection of T cell receptor beta chains follows, all from one sample in a study of CD8+CD57+ T cells in acquired aplastic anemia. A single record per CDR3 protein comes from TCRdb applying MiXCR to the reads. Of 270,000 or so distinct CDR3 sequences in the sample, approximately 80% were seen once. The sample was sorted CD4+, CD8+, or CD8+CD57+ T cells (not recorded which) from PBMCs. These receptors all stem from a human donor with aplastic anemia. Both conserved end residues are part of each CDR3. The D gene is left open where the match is weak. A clone size is listed for some rows: how often the clone was seen (once, few, many), or a class if it is expanded.

v_call	d_call	j_call	clone_size	cdr3_aa	cdr3_nt
TRBV29-1	-	TRBJ1-6	many	CSVETGFNSPLHF	TGCAGCGTTGAAACAGGGTTTAATTCACCCCTCCACTTT
TRBV7-8	-	TRBJ1-1	-	CASSLVSGVNTETFF	TGTGCCAGCAGCTTGGTTTCGGGAGTGAACACTGAAACTTTCTTT
TRBV20-1	-	TRBJ1-6	-	CSARTGTNNSPLHF	TGCAGTGCTCGCACAGGGACTAATAATTCACCCCTCCACTTT
TRBV7-9	TRBD1	TRBJ1-2	-	CAGQGEREGLVYGYTF	TGTGCCGGACAGGGGGAGAGGGAGGGCCTGGTATACGGGTACACCTTC
TRBV9	TRBD2	TRBJ2-5	-	CATSRTGRQETQYF	TGTGCCACCAGCAGAACCGGGAGGCAAGAGACCCAGTACTTC
TRBV6-2/TRBV6-3	TRBD1	TRBJ2-2	many	CASKRQGNTGELFF	TGTGCCAGCAAACGACAGGGGAACACCGGGGAGCTGTTTTTT
TRBV5-1	TRBD1	TRBJ2-6	-	CASSPQGVDTANVLTF	TGCGCCAGCAGCCCCCAGGGGGTGGACACGGCCAACGTCCTGACTTTC
TRBV7-9	-	TRBJ1-2	-	CASSLAGSYGLVYGYTF	TGTGCCAGCAGCTTAGCGGGTAGCTACGGGCTCGTATATGGCTACACCTTC
TRBV7-4	TRBD2	TRBJ2-3	-	CASSILAGRDTQYF	TGTGCCAGCAGTATCCTAGCGGGGAGAGATACGCAGTATTTT
TRBV4-3	-	TRBJ2-1	-	CASSQRQVGGNSEQFF	TGCGCCAGCAGCCAACGACAGGTTGGGGGTAACAGTGAGCAGTTCTTC
TRBV7-8	-	TRBJ2-1	-	CASSYAGIHDQFF	TGCGCCAGCAGCTATGCGGGGATCCATGATCAGTTCTTC
TRBV11-3	-	TRBJ2-1	-	CASSLDLRGGSNEQFF	TGTGCCAGCAGCTTAGATCTAAGAGGGGGGAGCAATGAGCAGTTCTTC
TRBV7-9	-	TRBJ2-3	-	CASGRGGTDSGYF	TGTGCCAGCGGGCGCGGGGGCACAGACTCTGGGTATTTT
TRBV7-3	-	TRBJ1-1	-	CASSFRGTWGETAFF	TGTGCCAGCAGTTTTAGGGGGACTTGGGGAGAGACCGCGTTCTTT
TRBV6-5	-	TRBJ2-7	few	CASSQGGNYEQYF	TGTGCCAGCAGCCAGGGGGGCAACTACGAGCAGTACTTC